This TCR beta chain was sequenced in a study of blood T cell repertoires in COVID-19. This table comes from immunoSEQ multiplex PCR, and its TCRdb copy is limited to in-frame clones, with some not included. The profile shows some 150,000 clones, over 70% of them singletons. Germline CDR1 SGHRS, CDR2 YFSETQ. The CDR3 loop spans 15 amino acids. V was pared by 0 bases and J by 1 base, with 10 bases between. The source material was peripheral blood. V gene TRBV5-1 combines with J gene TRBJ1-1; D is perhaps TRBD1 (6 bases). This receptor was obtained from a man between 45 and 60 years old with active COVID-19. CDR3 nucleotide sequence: TGCGCCAGCAGCTTGGGCTACAGGGCGAACACTGAAGCTTTCTTT. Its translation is CASSLGYRANTEAFF. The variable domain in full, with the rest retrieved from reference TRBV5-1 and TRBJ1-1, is KAGVTQTPRYLIKTRGQQVTLSCSPISGHRSVSWYQQTPGQGLQFLFEYFSETQRNKGNFPGRFSGRQFSNSRSEMNVSTLELGDSALYLCASSLGYRANTEAFFGQGTRLTVV.